This TCR beta chain was identified during a study of read filtering for tumor transcriptome and immune sequencing. Study overall: Transcriptome libraries were built from DNase-treated RNA.

Molecular barcoded adaptors covering alpha/delta and beta/gamma chains were used on 400 to 450 ng RNA. A single record per CDR3 protein comes from TCRdb applying MiXCR to the reads. The sample holds 40,000 or so distinct CDR3 sequences, under 15% seen once. In its sample, this clonotype was seen many times. The V gene lost 4 bases and the J gene lost 5 bases, with 15 bases spanning the gap. Looked up from germline, CDR1 is SGHRS and CDR2 is YFSETQ. There are 14 residues in the CDR3. Bone marrow was sampled from every patient at the time of active disease. This rearrangement joins TRBV5-1 to TRBJ1-2; perhaps TRBD1 as D (5 bases). The receptor was isolated from a donor at least 40 years old with multiple myeloma. The sequenced sample was a population of CD138-negative cells sorted from bone marrow. The CDR3 spells CASSMTGTEYGYTF. The DNA of the CDR3 is TGCGCCAGCAGCATGACCGGGACCGAATATGGCTACACCTTC.